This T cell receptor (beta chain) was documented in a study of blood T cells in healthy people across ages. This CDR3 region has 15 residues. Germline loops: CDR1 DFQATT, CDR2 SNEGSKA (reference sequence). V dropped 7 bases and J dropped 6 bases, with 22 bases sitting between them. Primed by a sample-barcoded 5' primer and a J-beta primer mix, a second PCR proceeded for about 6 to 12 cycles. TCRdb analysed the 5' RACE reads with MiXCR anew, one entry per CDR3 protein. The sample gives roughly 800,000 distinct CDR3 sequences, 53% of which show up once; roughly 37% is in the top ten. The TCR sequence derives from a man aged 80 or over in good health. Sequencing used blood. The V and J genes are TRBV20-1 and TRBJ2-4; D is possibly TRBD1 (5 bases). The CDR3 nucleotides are TGCAGTGGGGCATTCCCTGTAGGGGCCCTAAACATTCAGTACTTC. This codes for CSGAFPVGALNIQYF.